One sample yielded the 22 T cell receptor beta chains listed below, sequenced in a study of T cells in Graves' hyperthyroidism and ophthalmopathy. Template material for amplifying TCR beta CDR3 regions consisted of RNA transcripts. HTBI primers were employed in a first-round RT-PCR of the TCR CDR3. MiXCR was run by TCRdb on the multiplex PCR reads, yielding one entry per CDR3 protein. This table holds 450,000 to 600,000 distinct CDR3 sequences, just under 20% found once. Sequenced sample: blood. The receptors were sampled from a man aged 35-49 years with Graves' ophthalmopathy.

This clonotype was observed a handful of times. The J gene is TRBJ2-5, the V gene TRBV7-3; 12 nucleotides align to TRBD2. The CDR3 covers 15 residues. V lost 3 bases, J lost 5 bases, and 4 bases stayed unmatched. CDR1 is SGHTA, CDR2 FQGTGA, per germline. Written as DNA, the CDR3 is TGTGCCAGCAGCTTTTTCGGACTAGCGGGGGAGACCCAGTACTTC. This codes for CASSFFGLAGETQYF.

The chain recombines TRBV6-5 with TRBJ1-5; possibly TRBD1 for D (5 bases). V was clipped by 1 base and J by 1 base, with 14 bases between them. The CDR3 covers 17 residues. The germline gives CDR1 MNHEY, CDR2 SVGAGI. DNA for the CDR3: TGTGCCAGCAGTTACTTCTGGGGGGAGAGGAGCAATCAGCCCCAGCATTTT. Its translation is CASSYFWGERSNQPQHF.

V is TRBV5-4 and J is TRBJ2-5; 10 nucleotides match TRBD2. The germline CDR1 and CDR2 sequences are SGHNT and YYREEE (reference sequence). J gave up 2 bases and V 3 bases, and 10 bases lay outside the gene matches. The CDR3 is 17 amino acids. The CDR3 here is CASSSRPLAGGQETQYF. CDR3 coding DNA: TGTGCCAGCAGCTCCCGCCCGTTAGCGGGGGGACAAGAGACCCAGTACTTC.

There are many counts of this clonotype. CDR3 DNA sequence: TGTGCCAGCACCGCCGGGACAAATAATTCACCCCTCCACTTT. As protein: CASTAGTNNSPLHF. The chain combines TRBV12-3 or TRBV12-4 with TRBJ1-6, with D maybe TRBD1 (6 bases). The CDR3 consists of 14 residues. V gave up 7 bases and J gave up 5 bases, with 12 bases separating them.

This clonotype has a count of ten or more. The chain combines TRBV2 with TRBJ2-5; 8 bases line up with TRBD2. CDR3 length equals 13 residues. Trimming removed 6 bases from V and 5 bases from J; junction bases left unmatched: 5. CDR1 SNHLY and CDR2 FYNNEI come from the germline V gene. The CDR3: CASRDGTSETQYF. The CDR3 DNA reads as TGTGCCAGCAGGGATGGGACTAGTGAGACCCAGTACTTC. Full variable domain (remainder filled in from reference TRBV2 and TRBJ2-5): EPEVTQTPSHQVTQMGQEVILRCVPISNHLYFYWYRQILGQKVEFLVSFYNNEISEKSEIFDDQFSVERPDGSNFTLKIRSTKLEDSAMYFCASRDGTSETQYFGPGTRLLVL.

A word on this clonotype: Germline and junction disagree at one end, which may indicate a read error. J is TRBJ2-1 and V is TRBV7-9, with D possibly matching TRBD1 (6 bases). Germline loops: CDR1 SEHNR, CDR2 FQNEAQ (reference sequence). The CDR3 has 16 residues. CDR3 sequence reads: CASTLLVGTRYNEQFF. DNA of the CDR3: TGTGCCAGCACCTTATTAGTTGGGACAAGATACAATGAGCAGTTCTTC.

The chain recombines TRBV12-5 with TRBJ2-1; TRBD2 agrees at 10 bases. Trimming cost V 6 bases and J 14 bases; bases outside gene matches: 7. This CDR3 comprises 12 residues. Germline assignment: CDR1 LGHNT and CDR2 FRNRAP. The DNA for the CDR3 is TGTGCTAGTGGAACACTAGCGGGGACTAAGTTCTTC. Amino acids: CASGTLAGTKFF.

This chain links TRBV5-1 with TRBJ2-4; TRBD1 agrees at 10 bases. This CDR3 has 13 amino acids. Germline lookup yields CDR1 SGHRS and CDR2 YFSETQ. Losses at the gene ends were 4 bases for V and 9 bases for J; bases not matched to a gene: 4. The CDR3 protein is CASSQGQGGIQYF. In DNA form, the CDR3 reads TGCGCCAGCAGCCAAGGACAGGGGGGCATTCAGTACTTC.

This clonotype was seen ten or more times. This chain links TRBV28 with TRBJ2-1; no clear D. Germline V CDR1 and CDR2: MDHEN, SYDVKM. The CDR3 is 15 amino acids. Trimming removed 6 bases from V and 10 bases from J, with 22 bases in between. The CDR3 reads CASSSWVGKGIEQFF. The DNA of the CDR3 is TGTGCCAGCAGCTCATGGGTTGGTAAAGGGATAGAGCAGTTCTTC.

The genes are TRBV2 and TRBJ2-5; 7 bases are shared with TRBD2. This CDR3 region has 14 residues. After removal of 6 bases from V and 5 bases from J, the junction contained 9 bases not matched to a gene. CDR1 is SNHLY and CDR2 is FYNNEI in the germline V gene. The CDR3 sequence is CASSILGEGETQYF. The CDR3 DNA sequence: TGTGCCAGCAGCATCCTAGGGGAGGGTGAGACCCAGTACTTC.

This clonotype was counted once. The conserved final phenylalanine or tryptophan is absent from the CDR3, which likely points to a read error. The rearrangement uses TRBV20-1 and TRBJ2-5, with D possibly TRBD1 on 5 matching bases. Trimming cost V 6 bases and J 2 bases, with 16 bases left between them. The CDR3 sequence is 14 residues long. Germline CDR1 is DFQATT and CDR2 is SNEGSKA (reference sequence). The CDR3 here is CSAGTWTRQETQYS. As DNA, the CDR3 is TGCAGTGCCGGAACGTGGACACGACAAGAGACCCAGTACTCC.

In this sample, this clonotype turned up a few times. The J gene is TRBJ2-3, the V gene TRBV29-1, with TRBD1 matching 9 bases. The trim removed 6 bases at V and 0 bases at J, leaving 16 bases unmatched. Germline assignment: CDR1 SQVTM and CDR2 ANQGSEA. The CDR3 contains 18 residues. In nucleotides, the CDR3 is TGCAGCGTATCCAACCCTACAGGGGGCATAGGGAGCACAGATACGCAGTATTTT. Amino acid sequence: CSVSNPTGGIGSTDTQYF.

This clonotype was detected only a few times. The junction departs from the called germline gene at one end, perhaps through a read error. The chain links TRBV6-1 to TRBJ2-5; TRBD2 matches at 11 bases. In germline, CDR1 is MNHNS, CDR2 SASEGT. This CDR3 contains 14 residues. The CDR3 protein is CAGSRLAGQETQYF. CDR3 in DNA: TGTGCCGGCAGTCGACTAGCGGGACAAGAGACCCAGTACTTC.

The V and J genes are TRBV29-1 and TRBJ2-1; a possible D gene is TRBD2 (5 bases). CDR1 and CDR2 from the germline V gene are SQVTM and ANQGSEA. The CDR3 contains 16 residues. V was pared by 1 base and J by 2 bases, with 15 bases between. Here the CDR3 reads CSVEGLREIAYNEQFF. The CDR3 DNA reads TGCAGCGTTGAAGGGTTACGGGAAATCGCCTACAATGAGCAGTTCTTC.

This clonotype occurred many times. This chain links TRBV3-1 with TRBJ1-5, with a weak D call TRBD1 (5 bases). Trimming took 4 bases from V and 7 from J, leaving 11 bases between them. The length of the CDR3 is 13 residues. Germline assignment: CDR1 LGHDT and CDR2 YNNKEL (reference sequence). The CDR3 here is CASSRQMGQPQHF. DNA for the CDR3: TGTGCCAGCAGCCGACAGATGGGGCAGCCCCAGCATTTT.

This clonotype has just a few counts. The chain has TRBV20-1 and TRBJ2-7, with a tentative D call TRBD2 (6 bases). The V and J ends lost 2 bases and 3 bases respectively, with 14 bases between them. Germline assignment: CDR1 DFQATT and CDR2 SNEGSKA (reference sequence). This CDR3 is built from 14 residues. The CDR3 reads CSARRRERDYEQYF. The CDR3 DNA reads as TGCAGTGCTAGAAGGCGGGAAAGGGACTACGAGCAGTACTTC.

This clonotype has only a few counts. The CDR3 is CASSMTEELGIREQFF. CDR3 bases: TGTGCCAGTAGTATGACTGAAGAATTGGGGATAAGAGAGCAGTTCTTC. The V call is TRBV19, the J call TRBJ2-1; the D is unclear. V lost 3 bases to trimming and J lost 10 bases, with 22 bases between them. CDR3 length: 16 amino acids. Looked up from germline, CDR1 is LNHDA and CDR2 is SQIVND (reference sequence).

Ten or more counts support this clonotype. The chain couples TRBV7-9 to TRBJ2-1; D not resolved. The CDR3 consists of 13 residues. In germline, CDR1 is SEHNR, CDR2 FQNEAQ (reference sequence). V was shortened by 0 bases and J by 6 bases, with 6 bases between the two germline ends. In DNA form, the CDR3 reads TGTGCCAGCAGCTTAGCTTGGGGCAATGAGCAGTTCTTC. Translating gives CASSLAWGNEQFF.

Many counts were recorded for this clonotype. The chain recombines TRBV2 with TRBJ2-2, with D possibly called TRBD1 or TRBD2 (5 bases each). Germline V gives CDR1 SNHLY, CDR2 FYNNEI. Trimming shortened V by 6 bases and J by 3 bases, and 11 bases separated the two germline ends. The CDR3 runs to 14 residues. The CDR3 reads CASSSGRDTGELFF. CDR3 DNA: TGTGCCAGCAGCTCGGGGCGGGACACCGGGGAGCTGTTTTTT.

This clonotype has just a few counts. The CDR3 region has the DNA TGTGCCAGCCGGAGCAAGGGGGAATATTCACCCCTCCACTTT. This sequence encodes CASRSKGEYSPLHF. The V and J genes are TRBV6-1 and TRBJ1-6, with a possible D match to TRBD1 (6 bases). The V gene lost 8 bases and the J gene lost 8 bases, with 16 bases spanning the gap. Germline CDR1 and CDR2: MNHNS and SASEGT. This CDR3 is 14 amino acids long.

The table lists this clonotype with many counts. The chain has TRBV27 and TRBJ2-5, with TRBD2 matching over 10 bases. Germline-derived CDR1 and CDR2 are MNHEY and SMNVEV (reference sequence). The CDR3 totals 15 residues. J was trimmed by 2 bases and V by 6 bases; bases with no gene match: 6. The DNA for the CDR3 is TGTGCCAGCAGGCGTAGCGGGGGGTGGCAAGAGACCCAGTACTTC. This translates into CASRRSGGWQETQYF.

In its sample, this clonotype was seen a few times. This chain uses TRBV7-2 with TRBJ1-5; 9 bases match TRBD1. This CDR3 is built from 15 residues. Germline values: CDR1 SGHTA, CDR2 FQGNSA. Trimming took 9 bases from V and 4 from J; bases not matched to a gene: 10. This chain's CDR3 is CASGRQGDGNQPQHF. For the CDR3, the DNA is TGTGCCAGTGGGCGACAGGGGGACGGGAATCAGCCCCAGCATTTT.